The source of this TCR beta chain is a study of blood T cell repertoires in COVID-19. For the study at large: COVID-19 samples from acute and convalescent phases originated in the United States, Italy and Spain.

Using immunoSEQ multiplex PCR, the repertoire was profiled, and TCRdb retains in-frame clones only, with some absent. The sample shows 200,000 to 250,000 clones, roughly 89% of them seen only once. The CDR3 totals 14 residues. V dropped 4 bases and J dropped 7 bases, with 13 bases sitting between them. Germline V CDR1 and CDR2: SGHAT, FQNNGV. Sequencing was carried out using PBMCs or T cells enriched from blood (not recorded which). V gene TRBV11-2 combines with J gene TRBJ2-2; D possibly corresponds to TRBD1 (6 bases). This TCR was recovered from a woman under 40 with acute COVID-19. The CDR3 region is CASSSNTGYGELFF. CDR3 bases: TGTGCCAGCAGCTCGAACACAGGGTACGGGGAGCTGTTTTTT.